Listed below are T cell receptor beta chains from one sample, sequenced in a study of long-term antiretroviral therapy in people with HIV. Produced via immunoSEQ multiplex PCR; TCRdb's table is partial and in-frame only. The profile covers about 28,000 clones, with roughly 78% appearing a single time and roughly 7% taken by the ten largest. The sequencing used unsorted PBMCs, collected 0.3 years after starting antiretroviral therapy. The receptor set was obtained from a man aged 35-49 years with HIV. CDR3s include the opening cysteine and the closing phenylalanine or tryptophan. A D gene is named only where the DNA matches it firmly. Only part of the rows carry a size: once, few, many, or a class if the clone is expanded.

j_gene: TRBJ1-1; v_gene: TRBV7-9; abundance: NA; d_gene: NA; CDR3nt: TGTGCCAGCAGCTCTCGAGCCGCCATCAACACTGAAGCTTTCTTT; CDR3aa: CASSSRAAINTEAFF
j_gene: TRBJ2-5; v_gene: TRBV7-3; abundance: NA; d_gene: TRBD2; CDR3nt: TGTGCCAGCAGCCCGGGGGGGCAGGGGGAGACCCAGTACTTC; CDR3aa: CASSPGGQGETQYF
j_gene: TRBJ1-1; v_gene: TRBV5-6; abundance: NA; d_gene: NA; CDR3nt: TGTGCCAGCAGCTTCCGGGGGGCAGAAGCTTTCTTT; CDR3aa: CASSFRGAEAFF
j_gene: TRBJ2-1; v_gene: TRBV15; abundance: NA; d_gene: NA; CDR3nt: TGTGCCACCAGCAGATTCCCTGGGGGGGGCACGTCAGAGAATGAGCAGTTCTTC; CDR3aa: CATSRFPGGGTSENEQFF
j_gene: TRBJ2-3; v_gene: TRBV5-1; abundance: NA; d_gene: NA; CDR3nt: TGCGCCAGCAGCTTGGGCAGGGGAGCAGATACGCAGTATTTT; CDR3aa: CASSLGRGADTQYF
j_gene: TRBJ2-5; v_gene: TRBV19; abundance: NA; d_gene: NA; CDR3nt: TGTGCCAGTAGTCTGGGTCCAAGGGCGACCCAGTACTTC; CDR3aa: CASSLGPRATQYF
j_gene: TRBJ2-5; v_gene: TRBV7-2; abundance: once; d_gene: NA; CDR3nt: TGTGCCAGCAGCTTCCCCCTCAGGGCAGAGACCCAGTACTTC; CDR3aa: CASSFPLRAETQYF
j_gene: TRBJ2-4; v_gene: TRBV14; abundance: NA; d_gene: TRBD2; CDR3nt: TGTGCCAGCAGCCAAGATCTACAACTTCGACTAGCGGGAGGGCCAGAGCAATCCAAAAACATTCAGTACTTC; CDR3aa: CASSQDLQLRLAGGPEQSKNIQYF
j_gene: TRBJ2-6; v_gene: TRBV21-1; abundance: NA; d_gene: NA; CDR3nt: TGTGCCAGCAGCAAGAAAACAGGGGGGGGCTATCGTGGGGCCAACGTCCTGACTTTC; CDR3aa: CASSKKTGGGYRGANVLTF
j_gene: TRBJ2-1; v_gene: TRBV18; abundance: NA; d_gene: TRBD1; CDR3nt: TGTGCCAGCTCCCTGCAGGACAGGGGGTCGTATAGCTCCTACAATGAGCAGTTCTTC; CDR3aa: CASSLQDRGSYSSYNEQFF
j_gene: TRBJ2-3; v_gene: TRBV5-1; abundance: once; d_gene: NA; CDR3nt: TGCGCCAGCAGGCCGAGCACAGATACGCAGTATTTT; CDR3aa: CASRPSTDTQYF
j_gene: TRBJ1-2; v_gene: TRBV28; abundance: once; d_gene: TRBD1; CDR3nt: TGTGCCAGCAGCCCCCCGGGTGACAGGGGAAAGGTCTATGGCTACACCTTC; CDR3aa: CASSPPGDRGKVYGYTF
j_gene: TRBJ2-7; v_gene: TRBV5-6; abundance: NA; d_gene: NA; CDR3nt: TGTGCCAGCAGCTTGGACAGGGCCTACGAGCAGTACTTC; CDR3aa: CASSLDRAYEQYF
j_gene: TRBJ1-1; v_gene: TRBV11-2; abundance: NA; d_gene: NA; CDR3nt: TGTGCCAGCAGCTTAACGGGGGAGGACACTGAAGCTTTCTTT; CDR3aa: CASSLTGEDTEAFF
j_gene: TRBJ2-7; v_gene: TRBV29-1; abundance: NA; d_gene: NA; CDR3nt: TGCAGCGTTGCATTGGGGGTGGGCGAGCAGTACTTC; CDR3aa: CSVALGVGEQYF
j_gene: TRBJ1-5; v_gene: TRBV7-3; abundance: NA; d_gene: NA; CDR3nt: TGTGCCAGCAGCTTAGTCTATGTGACCCAGCATTTT; CDR3aa: CASSLVYVTQHF
j_gene: TRBJ2-7; v_gene: TRBV5-1; abundance: once; d_gene: TRBD1; CDR3nt: TGCGCCAGCAGCTGGGGACAGGGTACCTACGAGCAGTACTTC; CDR3aa: CASSWGQGTYEQYF
j_gene: TRBJ2-1; v_gene: TRBV9; abundance: NA; d_gene: TRBD2; CDR3nt: TGTGCCAGCAGCGGGGTTGGACTAGCGGGAGATAGGGTGTTCTTC; CDR3aa: CASSGVGLAGDRVFF
j_gene: TRBJ1-5; v_gene: TRBV19; abundance: NA; d_gene: NA; CDR3nt: TGTGCCAGTAGTACCCCGGATCAGCCCCAGCATTTT; CDR3aa: CASSTPDQPQHF
j_gene: TRBJ2-5; v_gene: TRBV30; abundance: NA; d_gene: TRBD1; CDR3nt: TGTGCCTCACACAGGGGTGAGACCCAGTACTTC; CDR3aa: CASHRGETQYF
j_gene: TRBJ2-7; v_gene: TRBV9; abundance: few; d_gene: NA; CDR3nt: TGTGCCAGCAGCCTAGAAGCCTTTGATGAGCAGTACTTC; CDR3aa: CASSLEAFDEQYF
j_gene: TRBJ2-7; v_gene: TRBV11-2; abundance: NA; d_gene: TRBD1; CDR3nt: TGTGCCAGCAGCACAGGACAGGGCTACGAGCAGTACTTC; CDR3aa: CASSTGQGYEQYF
j_gene: TRBJ1-3; v_gene: TRBV6-4; abundance: NA; d_gene: TRBD1; CDR3nt: TGTGCCAGCAGTGCCGACAGGGGTGGAAACACCATATATTTT; CDR3aa: CASSADRGGNTIYF
j_gene: TRBJ1-2; v_gene: TRBV11-2; abundance: NA; d_gene: NA; CDR3nt: TGTGCCAGCAGCTTAGAGACAGGCTGGGGAGGCTACACCTTC; CDR3aa: CASSLETGWGGYTF
j_gene: TRBJ1-5; v_gene: TRBV6-6; abundance: NA; d_gene: NA; CDR3nt: TGTGCCAGCAGTTGGACTGGCAATCAGCCCCAGCATTTT; CDR3aa: CASSWTGNQPQHF
j_gene: TRBJ2-3; v_gene: TRBV10-3; abundance: NA; d_gene: TRBD2; CDR3nt: TGTGCCATCAGCGGACTAGCGGGAGGAGGGACAGATACGCAGTATTTT; CDR3aa: CAISGLAGGGTDTQYF